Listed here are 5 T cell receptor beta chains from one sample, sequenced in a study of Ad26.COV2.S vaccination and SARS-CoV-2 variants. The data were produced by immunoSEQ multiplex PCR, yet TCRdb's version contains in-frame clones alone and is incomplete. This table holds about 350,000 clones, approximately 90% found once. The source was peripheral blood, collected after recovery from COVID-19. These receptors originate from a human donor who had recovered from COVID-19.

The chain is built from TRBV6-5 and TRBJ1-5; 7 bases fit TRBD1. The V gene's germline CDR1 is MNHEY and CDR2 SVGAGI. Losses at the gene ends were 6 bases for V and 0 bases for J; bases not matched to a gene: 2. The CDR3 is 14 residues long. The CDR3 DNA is TGTGCCAGCAGGAGGGACAGTAGCAATCAGCCCCAGCATTTT. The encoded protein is CASRRDSSNQPQHF.

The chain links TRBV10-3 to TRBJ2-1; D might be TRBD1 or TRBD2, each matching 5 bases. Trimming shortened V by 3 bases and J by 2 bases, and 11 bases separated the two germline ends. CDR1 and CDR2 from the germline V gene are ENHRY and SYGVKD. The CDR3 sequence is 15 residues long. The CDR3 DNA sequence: TGTGCCATCAGTGAACTCGGGGCGGCCTACAATGAGCAGTTCTTC. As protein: CAISELGAAYNEQFF.

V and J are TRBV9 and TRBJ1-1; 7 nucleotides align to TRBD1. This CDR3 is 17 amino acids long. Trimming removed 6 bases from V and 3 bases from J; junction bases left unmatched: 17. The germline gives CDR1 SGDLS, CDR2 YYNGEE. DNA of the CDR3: TGTGCCAGCACCCTCACGACCTCCCCCAGGGGGGACACTGAAGCTTTCTTT. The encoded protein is CASTLTTSPRGDTEAFF.

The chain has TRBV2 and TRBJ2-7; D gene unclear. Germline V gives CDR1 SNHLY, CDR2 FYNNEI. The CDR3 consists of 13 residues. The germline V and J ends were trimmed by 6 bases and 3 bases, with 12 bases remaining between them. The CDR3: CASSLTRLYEQYF. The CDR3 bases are TGTGCCAGCAGCCTTACTCGGCTCTACGAGCAGTACTTC.

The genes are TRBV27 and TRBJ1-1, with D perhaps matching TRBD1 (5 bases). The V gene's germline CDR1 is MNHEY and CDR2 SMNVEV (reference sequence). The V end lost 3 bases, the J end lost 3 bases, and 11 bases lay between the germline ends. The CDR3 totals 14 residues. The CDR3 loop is CASSFGPRDTEAFF. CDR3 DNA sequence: TGTGCCAGCAGTTTCGGCCCCAGGGACACTGAAGCTTTCTTT.